This TCR beta chain was observed in a study of blood T cell repertoires in COVID-19. For the study at large: Samples of COVID-19 (acute and convalescent) were obtained from the United States, Italy and Spain. Sample material is recorded as cDNA or gDNA derived from T cells, B-cell-depleted T cells, or PBMCs.

Germline V gene lookup returns CDR1 SGHNT and CDR2 YENEEA. The CDR3 totals 14 residues. The V end was cut by 5 bases, the J end by 1 base, with 11 bases between. As handled by the study authors: By means of reference gene primer amplification, nucleated cell counts were estimated. Assay used: immunoSEQ multiplex PCR; TCRdb lists only in-frame clones, some missing. The DNA was the basis for D and trimming; V, J and clone size are from that table. Among 130,000 to 150,000 clones listed, over 70% were seen once. The origin of this receptor is a woman aged 45-60 years with acute or convalescent COVID-19. The chain carries TRBV11-3 and TRBJ2-5; possibly TRBD1 for D (6 bases). Sequencing was done on a sample of peripheral blood. CDR3 amino acids: CASSPTRGQETQYF. The CDR3 nucleotides read TGTGCCAGCAGCCCCACCAGGGGCCAAGAGACCCAGTACTTC.